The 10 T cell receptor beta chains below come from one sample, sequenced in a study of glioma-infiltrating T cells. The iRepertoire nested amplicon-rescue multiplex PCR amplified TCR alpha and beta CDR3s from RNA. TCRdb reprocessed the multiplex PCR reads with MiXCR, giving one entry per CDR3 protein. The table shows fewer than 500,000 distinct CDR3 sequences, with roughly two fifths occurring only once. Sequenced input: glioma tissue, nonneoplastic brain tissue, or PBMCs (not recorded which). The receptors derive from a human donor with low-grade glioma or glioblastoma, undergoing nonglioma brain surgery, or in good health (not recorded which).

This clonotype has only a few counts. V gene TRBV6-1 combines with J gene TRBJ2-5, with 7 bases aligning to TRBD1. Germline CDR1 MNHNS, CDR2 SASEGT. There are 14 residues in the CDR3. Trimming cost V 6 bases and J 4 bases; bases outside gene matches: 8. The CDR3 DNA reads TGTGCCAGCAGCTCACAGGGGACGGGAGAGACCCAGTACTTC. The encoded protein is CASSSQGTGETQYF.

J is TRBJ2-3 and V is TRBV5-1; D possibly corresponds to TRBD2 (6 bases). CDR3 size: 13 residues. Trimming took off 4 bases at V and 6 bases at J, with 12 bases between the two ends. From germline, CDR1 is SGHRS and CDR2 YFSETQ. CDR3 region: CASSPGEVDTQYF. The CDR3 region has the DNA TGCGCCAGCAGCCCCGGGGAGGTGGATACGCAGTATTTT.

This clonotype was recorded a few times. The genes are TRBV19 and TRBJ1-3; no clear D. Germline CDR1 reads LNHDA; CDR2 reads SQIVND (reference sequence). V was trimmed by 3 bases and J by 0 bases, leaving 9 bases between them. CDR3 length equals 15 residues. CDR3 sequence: CASSIGRSSGNTIYF. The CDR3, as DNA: TGTGCCAGTAGTATTGGCCGAAGCTCTGGAAACACCATATATTTT.

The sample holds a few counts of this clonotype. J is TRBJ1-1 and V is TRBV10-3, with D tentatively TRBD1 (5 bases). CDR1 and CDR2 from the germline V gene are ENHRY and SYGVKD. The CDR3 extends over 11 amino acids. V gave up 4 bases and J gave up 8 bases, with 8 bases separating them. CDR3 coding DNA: TGTGCCATCAGTGGGGGCCTAGAAGCTTTCTTT. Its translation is CAISGGLEAFF.

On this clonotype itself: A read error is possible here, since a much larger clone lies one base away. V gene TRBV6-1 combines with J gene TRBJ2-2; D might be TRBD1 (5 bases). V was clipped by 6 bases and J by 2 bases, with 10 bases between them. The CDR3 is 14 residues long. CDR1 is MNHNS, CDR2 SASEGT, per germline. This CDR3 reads CASRLRENTGELFF. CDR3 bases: TGTGCCAGCAGACTCAGGGAAAACACCGGGGAGCTGTTTTTT.

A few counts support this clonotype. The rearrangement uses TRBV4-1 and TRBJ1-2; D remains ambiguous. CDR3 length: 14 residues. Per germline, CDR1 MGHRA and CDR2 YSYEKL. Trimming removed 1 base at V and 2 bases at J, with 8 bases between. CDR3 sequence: CASSQGTENYGYTF. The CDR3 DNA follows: TGCGCCAGCAGCCAAGGGACTGAAAACTATGGCTACACCTTC.

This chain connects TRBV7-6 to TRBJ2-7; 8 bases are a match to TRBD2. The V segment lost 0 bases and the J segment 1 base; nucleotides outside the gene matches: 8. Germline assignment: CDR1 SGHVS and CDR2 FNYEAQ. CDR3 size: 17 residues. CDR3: CASSLATFPSGSYEQYF. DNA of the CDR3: TGTGCCAGCAGCTTAGCCACCTTTCCTAGCGGGTCCTACGAGCAGTACTTC. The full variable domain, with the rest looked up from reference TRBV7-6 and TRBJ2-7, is GAGVSQSPRYKVTKRGQDVALRCDPISGHVSLYWYRQALGQGPEFLTYFNYEAQQDKSGLPNDRFSAERPEGSISTLTIQRTEQRDSAMYRCASSLATFPSGSYEQYFGPGTRLTVT.

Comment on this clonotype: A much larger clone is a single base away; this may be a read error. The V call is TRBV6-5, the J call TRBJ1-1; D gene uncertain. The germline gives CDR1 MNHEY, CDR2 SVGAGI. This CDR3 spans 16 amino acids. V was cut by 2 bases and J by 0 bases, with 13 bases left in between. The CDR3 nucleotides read TGTGCCAGCAGTTACACATCTAGGCAGATGAACACTGAAGCTTTCTTT. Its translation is CASSYTSRQMNTEAFF.

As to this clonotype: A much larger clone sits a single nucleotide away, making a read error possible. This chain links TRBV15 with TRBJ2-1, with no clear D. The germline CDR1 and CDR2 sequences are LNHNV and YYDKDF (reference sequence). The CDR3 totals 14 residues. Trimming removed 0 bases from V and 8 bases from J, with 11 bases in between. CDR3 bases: TGTGCCACCAGCAGAGATCCGCATGGGGATGAGCAGTTCTTC. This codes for CATSRDPHGDEQFF.

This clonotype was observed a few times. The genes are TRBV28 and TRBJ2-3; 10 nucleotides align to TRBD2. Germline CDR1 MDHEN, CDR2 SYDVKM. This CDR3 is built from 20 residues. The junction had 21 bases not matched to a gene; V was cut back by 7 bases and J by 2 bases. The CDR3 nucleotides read TGTGCCAGCAACTCTCCGGGGCGGTCTAGCGGGAGTCGGGACACAGATACGCAGTATTTT. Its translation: CASNSPGRSSGSRDTDTQYF.